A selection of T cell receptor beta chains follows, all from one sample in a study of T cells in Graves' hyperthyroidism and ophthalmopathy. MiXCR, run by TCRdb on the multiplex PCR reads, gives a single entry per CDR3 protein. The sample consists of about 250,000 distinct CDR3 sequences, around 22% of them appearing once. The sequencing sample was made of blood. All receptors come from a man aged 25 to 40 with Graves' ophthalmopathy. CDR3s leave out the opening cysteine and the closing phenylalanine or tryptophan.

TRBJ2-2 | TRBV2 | ASSADRASTGELF
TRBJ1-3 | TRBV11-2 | ASSLPGVLSGNTIY
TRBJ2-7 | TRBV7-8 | ASSSGMEQY
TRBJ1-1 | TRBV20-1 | SASEAYEAF
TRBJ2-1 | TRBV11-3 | ASSYKGSDNEQF
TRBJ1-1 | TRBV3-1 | ASSRTGGQNTEAF
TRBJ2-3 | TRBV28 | ASYGGVSGSETDTQY
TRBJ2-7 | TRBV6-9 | ASSYSESSVEQY
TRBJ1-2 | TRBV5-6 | ASSLWDRRPYGYT
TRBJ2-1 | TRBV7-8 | ASTESPTRFHNEQF
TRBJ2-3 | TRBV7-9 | ASSLVPRGTDTQY
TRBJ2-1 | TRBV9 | ASSVYGTSNYNEQF
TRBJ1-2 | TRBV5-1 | ASSSGRTVGGYT
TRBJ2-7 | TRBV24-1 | ATSDGLAGSSSYEQY
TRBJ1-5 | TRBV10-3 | AISVKGARILCNQPQH
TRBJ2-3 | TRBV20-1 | SASGRSDTQY
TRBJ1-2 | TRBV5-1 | ASSESGIGYT
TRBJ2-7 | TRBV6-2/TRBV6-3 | ASSSMARGGEQY
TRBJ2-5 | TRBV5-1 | ANSPRQSGWETQY
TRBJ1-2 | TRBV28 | ASSLMSNYGYT
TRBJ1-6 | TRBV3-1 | ASSQVRNNSPLH
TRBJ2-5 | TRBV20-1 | SARHETSGSPETQY
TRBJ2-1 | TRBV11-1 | ASSLQAAYNEQF
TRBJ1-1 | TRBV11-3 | ASSLSGQVLNTEAF
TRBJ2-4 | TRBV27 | ASRGVPDIQY
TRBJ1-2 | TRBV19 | ASSIFGAGDGYT
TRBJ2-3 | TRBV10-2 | ASREGTSGADTQY
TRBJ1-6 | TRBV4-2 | ASSLTSGTGSSPLH
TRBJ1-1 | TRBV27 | ASTGGSSEAF
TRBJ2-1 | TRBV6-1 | ASSKWHEQF
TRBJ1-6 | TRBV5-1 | ASKRSTGSYNSPLH
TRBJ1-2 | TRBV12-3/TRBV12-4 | ASSPGQGTEGYT
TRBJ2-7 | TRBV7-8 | ASSFSSGRASSYEQY
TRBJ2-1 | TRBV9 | ASSVGTGGNNEQF
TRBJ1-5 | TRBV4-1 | ASSQDNTGNNQPQH
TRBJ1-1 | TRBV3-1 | ASSQVPGENTEAF